These 23 T cell receptor beta chains originate from one sample sequenced in a study of CXCR3-negative and CXCR3-positive naive CD8 T cells. Study findings and constraints: TRB CDR3s of CXCR3-positive naive cells were more hydrophobic than those of CXCR3-negative naive cells.

UMI-tagged TRB cDNA libraries were built via 5' RACE. Using the 5' RACE reads, TCRdb records one entry per CDR3 protein without DNA. The table counts 55,000 to 70,000 distinct CDR3 sequences; 0.5% to 0.55% lies in the top ten. The antigens for these receptors are not known. Sequenced sample: naive CXCR3+ CD8+ T cells from blood. Subset noted: CD45RO-CCR7+CD27+CD95- naive CD8+ T cells expressing CXCR3 (TNR3+). The receptors here all came from a human donor in good health. Some clones in this sample may be carry-over from other donors' samples.

The genes are TRBV9 and TRBJ1-1. CDR1 is SGDLS and CDR2 is YYNGEE in the germline V gene. The CDR3 runs to 13 residues. The CDR3 reads CASSVQMNTEAFF.

The gene calls are TRBV5-5 and TRBJ2-7; the D call from TCRdb, TRBD1, cannot be confirmed without DNA. CDR3 size: 15 residues. CDR1 and CDR2 from the germline V gene are SGHKS and YYEKEE (reference sequence). CDR3 amino acids: CASSYTGQANYEQYF.

J is TRBJ2-1 and V is TRBV4-3. The CDR3 covers 14 residues. Germline V gene data show CDR1 as LGHNA and CDR2 as YSLEER. The CDR3 loop is CASSQGSGSNEQFF.

The chain links TRBV27 to TRBJ2-3; checking the TCRdb D call of TRBD2 is not possible without DNA. CDR3 length: 20 amino acids. From germline, CDR1 is MNHEY and CDR2 SMNVEV (reference sequence). The CDR3 sequence is CASSSTHPGLAGANTDTQYF.

The CDR3 reads CASSEWGAYGYTF. J is TRBJ1-2 and V is TRBV25-1. The germline V gene has CDR1 MGHDK and CDR2 SYGVNS. The CDR3 extends over 13 amino acids.

The CDR3 here is CAILGSRPPSSGNTIYF. This chain uses TRBV6-2 or TRBV6-3 with TRBJ1-3; no DNA is available, so the TRBD1 call from TCRdb remains unchecked. Per germline, CDR1 MNHEY and CDR2 SVGEGT. The CDR3 contains 17 residues.

The CDR3: CASSLSDQPLYNEQFF. The chain links TRBV27 to TRBJ2-1; lacking DNA, the TRBD1 call made by TCRdb goes unchecked. This CDR3 spans 16 amino acids. The germline gives CDR1 MNHEY, CDR2 SMNVEV (reference sequence).

The J gene is TRBJ2-2, the V gene TRBV4-2. Germline loops: CDR1 LGHNA, CDR2 YNFKEQ. This CDR3 spans 13 amino acids. The CDR3 reads CASSPLDGRELFF.

This chain joins TRBV7-9 and TRBJ2-1; lacking DNA, the TRBD1 call made by TCRdb goes unchecked. Germline V gene sequence: CDR1 SEHNR, CDR2 FQNEAQ (reference sequence). The CDR3 loop spans 15 amino acids. CDR3 region: CASSLGSQGRNEQFF.

This chain uses TRBV20-1 with TRBJ2-2; absent DNA, TCRdb's TRBD2 call cannot be checked. The germline V gene encodes CDR1 DFQATT and CDR2 SNEGSKA (reference sequence). The CDR3 runs 16 residues. CDR3 in amino acids: CSARGLAGGDTGELFF.

The rearrangement joins TRBV20-1 to TRBJ2-1; TCRdb indicates TRBD1, and absent DNA this call remains unverified. Germline-derived CDR1 and CDR2 are DFQATT and SNEGSKA (reference sequence). The CDR3 extends over 13 amino acids. The CDR3 here is CRGVGTSYNEQFF.

This sequence joins TRBV4-3 and TRBJ1-1. The CDR3 contains 14 residues. CDR1 is LGHNA and CDR2 is YSLEER in the germline V gene. The CDR3 region is CASSQDPGYGEAFF.

The gene calls are TRBV4-1 and TRBJ2-1. The CDR3 consists of 12 residues. Germline V gene lookup returns CDR1 MGHRA and CDR2 YSYEKL. CDR3 loop: CASSFTSNEQFF.

The gene calls are TRBV7-9 and TRBJ2-7. Germline V gene sequence: CDR1 SEHNR, CDR2 FQNEAQ (reference sequence). The CDR3 has 12 amino acids. Here the CDR3 reads CASSFLTTYQYF. The whole variable domain, filled in from reference TRBV7-9 and TRBJ2-7, reads DTGVSQNPRHKITKRGQNVTFRCDPISEHNRLYWYRQTLGQGPEFLTYFQNEAQLEKSRLLSDRFSAERPKGSFSTLEIQRTEQGDSAMYLCASSFLTTYQYFGPGTRLTVT.

This chain connects TRBV5-1 to TRBJ1-1. The germline gives CDR1 SGHRS, CDR2 YFSETQ. The CDR3 is 13 amino acids. The CDR3 spells CASSFSWGTEAFF.

The chain carries TRBV14 and TRBJ2-7. The CDR3 runs 14 residues. Germline V CDR1 and CDR2: SGHDN, FVKESK. The CDR3 protein is CASSPGFSSYEQYF.

The chain couples TRBV6-6 to TRBJ1-1; TCRdb outputs TRBD1, but without DNA this stays unchecked. Germline lookup yields CDR1 MNHNY and CDR2 SVGAGI (reference sequence). CDR3 length: 15 amino acids. The CDR3 sequence: CASLLTGLMNTEAFF.

CDR3 sequence: CASSLVPGQRDEETQYF. V gene TRBV12-3 or TRBV12-4 combines with J gene TRBJ2-5; checking the TCRdb D call of TRBD1 is not possible without DNA. This CDR3 region has 17 residues.

The J gene is TRBJ2-7, the V gene TRBV28; TCRdb picks TRBD1, but there is no DNA to check that call. Germline lookup yields CDR1 MDHEN and CDR2 SYDVKM. The CDR3 covers 14 residues. This CDR3 is CASRSPGQGGEQYF.

The chain is built from TRBV7-9 and TRBJ1-2; TCRdb picks TRBD1, but there is no DNA to check that call. The length of the CDR3 is 14 residues. Germline assignment: CDR1 SEHNR and CDR2 FQNEAQ (reference sequence). The CDR3 protein is CASSFGDISWGYTF.

This sequence joins TRBV10-2 and TRBJ2-1. This CDR3 has 13 amino acids. CDR1 is WSHSY, CDR2 SAAADI, per germline. The CDR3: CASSELEYNEQFF.

The chain recombines TRBV11-2 with TRBJ1-2. The CDR3 is 13 amino acids. CDR1 and CDR2 from the germline V gene are SGHAT and FQNNGV. CDR3 amino acids: CASSLATNYGYTF.

The chain's CDR3 is CASRQQSLDTGELFF. The V gene is TRBV19, the J gene TRBJ2-2. CDR3 length: 15 amino acids. Germline assignment: CDR1 LNHDA and CDR2 SQIVND (reference sequence).